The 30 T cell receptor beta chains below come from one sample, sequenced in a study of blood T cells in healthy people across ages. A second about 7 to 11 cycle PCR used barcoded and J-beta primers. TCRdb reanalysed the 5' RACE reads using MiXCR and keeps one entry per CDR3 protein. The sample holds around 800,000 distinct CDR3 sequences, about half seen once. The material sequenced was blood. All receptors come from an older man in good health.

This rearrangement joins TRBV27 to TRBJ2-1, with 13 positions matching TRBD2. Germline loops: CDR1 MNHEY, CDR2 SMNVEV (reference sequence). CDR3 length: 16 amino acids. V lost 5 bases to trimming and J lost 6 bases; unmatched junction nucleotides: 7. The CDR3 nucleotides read TGTGCCAGCAGTCCCCGACTAGCGGGAGGTCTCAATGAGCAGTTCTTC. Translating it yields CASSPRLAGGLNEQFF.

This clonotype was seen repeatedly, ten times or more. The CDR3 here is CAISRDREGYEQYF. As DNA, the CDR3 is TGTGCCATCAGCCGGGACAGGGAGGGGTACGAGCAGTACTTC. This chain links TRBV10-3 with TRBJ2-7; TRBD1 aligns across 9 bases. The CDR3 has 14 amino acids. Trimming cost V 6 bases and J 4 bases; bases outside gene matches: 7. Germline loops: CDR1 ENHRY, CDR2 SYGVKD.

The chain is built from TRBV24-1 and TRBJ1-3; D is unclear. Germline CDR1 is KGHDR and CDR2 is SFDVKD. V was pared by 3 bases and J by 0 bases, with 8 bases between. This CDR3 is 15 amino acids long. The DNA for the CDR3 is TGTGCCACCAGTGATCGGGAGGACTCTGGAAACACCATATATTTT. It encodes CATSDREDSGNTIYF.

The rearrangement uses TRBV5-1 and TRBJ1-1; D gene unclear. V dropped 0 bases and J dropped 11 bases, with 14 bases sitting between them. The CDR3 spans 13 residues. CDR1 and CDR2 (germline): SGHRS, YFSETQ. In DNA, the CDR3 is TGCGCCAGCAGCTTGGATCGGGCCTCGAGGGCTTTCTTT. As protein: CASSLDRASRAFF.

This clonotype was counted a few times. The CDR3 DNA reads as TGTGCCAGCAAGACAGGGGTGAGCACAGATACGCAGTATTTT. Translating it yields CASKTGVSTDTQYF. The chain combines TRBV2 with TRBJ2-3, with 8 positions matching TRBD1. The CDR3 loop spans 14 amino acids. CDR1 is SNHLY and CDR2 is FYNNEI in the germline V gene. The trim removed 7 bases at V and 0 bases at J, leaving 3 bases unmatched.

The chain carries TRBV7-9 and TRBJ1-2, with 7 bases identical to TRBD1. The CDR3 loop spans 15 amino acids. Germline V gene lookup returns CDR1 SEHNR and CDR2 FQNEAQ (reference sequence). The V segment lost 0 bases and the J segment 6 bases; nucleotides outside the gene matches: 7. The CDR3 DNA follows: TGTGCCAGCAGCTTAGCGCGGTCAGGGGGTGATGGCTACACCTTC. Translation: CASSLARSGGDGYTF.

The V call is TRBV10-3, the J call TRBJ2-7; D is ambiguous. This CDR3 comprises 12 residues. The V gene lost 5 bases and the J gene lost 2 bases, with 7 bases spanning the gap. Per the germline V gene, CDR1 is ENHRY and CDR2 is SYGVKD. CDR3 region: CAISTFPYEQYF. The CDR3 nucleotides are TGTGCCATCAGTACGTTCCCCTACGAGCAGTACTTC.

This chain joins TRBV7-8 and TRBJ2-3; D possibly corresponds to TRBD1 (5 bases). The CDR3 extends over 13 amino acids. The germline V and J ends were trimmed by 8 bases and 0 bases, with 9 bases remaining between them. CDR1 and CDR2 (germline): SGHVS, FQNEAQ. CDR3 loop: CASGAGSTDTQYF. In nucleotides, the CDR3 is TGTGCCAGCGGGGCAGGAAGCACAGATACGCAGTATTTT. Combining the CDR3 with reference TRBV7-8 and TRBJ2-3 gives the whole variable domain GAGVSQSPRYKVAKRGQDVALRCDPISGHVSLFWYQQALGQGPEFLTYFQNEAQLDKSGLPSDRFFAERPEGSVSTLKIQRTQQEDSAVYLCASGAGSTDTQYFGPGTRLTVL.

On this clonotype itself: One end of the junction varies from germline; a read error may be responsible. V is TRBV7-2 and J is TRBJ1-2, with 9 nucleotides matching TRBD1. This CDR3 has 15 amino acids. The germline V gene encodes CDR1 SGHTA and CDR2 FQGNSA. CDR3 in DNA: TGTGCCGGCAGCTTAGGGACAGGGATTTACTATGGCTACACCTTC. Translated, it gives CAGSLGTGIYYGYTF.

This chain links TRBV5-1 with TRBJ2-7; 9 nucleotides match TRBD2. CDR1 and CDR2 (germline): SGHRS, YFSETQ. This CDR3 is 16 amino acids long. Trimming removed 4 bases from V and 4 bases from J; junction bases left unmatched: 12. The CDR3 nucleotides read TGCGCCAGCAGCCTTCTACCGGGACTAGCTGCGTACGAGCAGTACTTC. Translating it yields CASSLLPGLAAYEQYF.

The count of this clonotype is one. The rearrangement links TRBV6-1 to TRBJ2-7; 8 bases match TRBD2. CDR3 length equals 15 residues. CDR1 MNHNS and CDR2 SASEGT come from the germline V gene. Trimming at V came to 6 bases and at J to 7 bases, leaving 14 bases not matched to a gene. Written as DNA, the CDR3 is TGTGCCAGCAGCAGCCAAGCGGGAGTTTACAATGAGCAGTACTTC. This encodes CASSSQAGVYNEQYF.

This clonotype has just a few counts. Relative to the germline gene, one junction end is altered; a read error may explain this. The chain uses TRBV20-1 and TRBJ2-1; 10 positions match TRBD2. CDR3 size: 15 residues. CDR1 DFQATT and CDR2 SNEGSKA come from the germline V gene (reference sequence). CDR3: CSARDIAGGYNEQFF. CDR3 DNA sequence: TGCAGTGCCAGAGACATAGCGGGAGGATACAATGAGCAGTTCTTC.

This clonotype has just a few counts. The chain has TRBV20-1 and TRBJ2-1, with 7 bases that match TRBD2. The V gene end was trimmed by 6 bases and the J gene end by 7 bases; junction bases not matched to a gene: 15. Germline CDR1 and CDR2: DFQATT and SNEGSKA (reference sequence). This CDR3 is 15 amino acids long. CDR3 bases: TGCAGTGCCCCAGGGCCTAGCGGAAAGTTGAATGAGCAGTTCTTC. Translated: CSAPGPSGKLNEQFF.

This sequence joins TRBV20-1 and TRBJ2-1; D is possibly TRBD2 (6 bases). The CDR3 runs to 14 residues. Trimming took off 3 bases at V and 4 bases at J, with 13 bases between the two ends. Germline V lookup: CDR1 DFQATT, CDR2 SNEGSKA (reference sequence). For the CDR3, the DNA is TGCAGTGCTAGTTTCCGGGGGTCATACAATGAGCAGTTCTTC. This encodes CSASFRGSYNEQFF.

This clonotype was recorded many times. The DNA of the CDR3 is TGTGCCAGCAGTTTTGGTTTCCGGGGGGAGCAGTTCTTC. Its translation is CASSFGFRGEQFF. The chain links TRBV27 to TRBJ2-1; perhaps TRBD2 as D (6 bases). CDR1 is MNHEY and CDR2 is SMNVEV in the germline V gene (reference sequence). The CDR3 is 13 residues long. Between the trimmed V and J ends, which lost 3 bases and 10 bases, there was a span of 13 bases.

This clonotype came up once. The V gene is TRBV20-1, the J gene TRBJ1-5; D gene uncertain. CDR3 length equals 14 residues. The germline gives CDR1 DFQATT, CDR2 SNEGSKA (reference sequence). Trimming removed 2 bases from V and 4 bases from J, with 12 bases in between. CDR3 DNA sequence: TGCAGTGCTAGACCGAAGGAAGGGAATCAGCCCCAGCATTTT. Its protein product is CSARPKEGNQPQHF.

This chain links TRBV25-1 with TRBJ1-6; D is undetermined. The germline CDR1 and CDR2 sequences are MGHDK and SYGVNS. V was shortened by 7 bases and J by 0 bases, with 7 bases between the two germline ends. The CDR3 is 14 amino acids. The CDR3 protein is CASKATSYNSPLHF. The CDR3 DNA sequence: TGTGCCAGCAAGGCAACCTCCTATAATTCACCCCTCCACTTT.

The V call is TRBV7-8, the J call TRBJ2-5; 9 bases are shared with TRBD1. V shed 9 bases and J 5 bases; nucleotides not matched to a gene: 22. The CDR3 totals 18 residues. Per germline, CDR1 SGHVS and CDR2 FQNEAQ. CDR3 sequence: CARSHRGFIDRGAETQYF. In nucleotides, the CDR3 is TGTGCCAGAAGCCATAGGGGGTTTATCGACAGGGGGGCGGAGACCCAGTACTTC.

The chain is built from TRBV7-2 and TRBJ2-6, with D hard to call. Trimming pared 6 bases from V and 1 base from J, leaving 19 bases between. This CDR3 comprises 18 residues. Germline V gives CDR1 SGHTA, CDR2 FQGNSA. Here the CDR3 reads CASSRWFTGVSGANVLTF. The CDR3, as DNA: TGTGCCAGCAGTCGGTGGTTTACCGGAGTTTCTGGGGCCAACGTCCTGACTTTC.

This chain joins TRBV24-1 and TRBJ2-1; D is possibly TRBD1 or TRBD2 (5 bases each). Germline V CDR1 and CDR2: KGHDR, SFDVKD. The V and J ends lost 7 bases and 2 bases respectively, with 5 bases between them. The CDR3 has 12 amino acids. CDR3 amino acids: CATRGPYNEQFF. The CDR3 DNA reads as TGTGCCACCAGGGGACCCTACAATGAGCAGTTCTTC.

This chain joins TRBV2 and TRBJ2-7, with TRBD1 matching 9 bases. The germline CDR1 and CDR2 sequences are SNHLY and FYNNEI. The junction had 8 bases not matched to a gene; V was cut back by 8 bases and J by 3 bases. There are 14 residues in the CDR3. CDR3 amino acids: CASGQGCSRYEQYF. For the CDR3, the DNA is TGTGCCAGCGGACAGGGGTGCAGTCGCTACGAGCAGTACTTC.

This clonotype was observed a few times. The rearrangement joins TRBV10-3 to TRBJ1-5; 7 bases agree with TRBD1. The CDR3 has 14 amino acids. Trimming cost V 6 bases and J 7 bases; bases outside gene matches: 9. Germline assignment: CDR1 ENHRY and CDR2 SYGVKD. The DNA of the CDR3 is TGTGCCATCAGAAAAGAGGGGGCGGGACAGCCCCAGCATTTT. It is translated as CAIRKEGAGQPQHF.

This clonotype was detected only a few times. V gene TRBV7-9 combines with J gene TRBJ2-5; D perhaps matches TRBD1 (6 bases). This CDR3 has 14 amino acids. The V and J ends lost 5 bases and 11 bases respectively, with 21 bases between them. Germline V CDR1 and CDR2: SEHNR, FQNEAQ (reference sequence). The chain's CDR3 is CASSRQGTALEQYF. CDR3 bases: TGTGCCAGCAGCCGCCAGGGGACGGCCCTTGAGCAGTACTTC.

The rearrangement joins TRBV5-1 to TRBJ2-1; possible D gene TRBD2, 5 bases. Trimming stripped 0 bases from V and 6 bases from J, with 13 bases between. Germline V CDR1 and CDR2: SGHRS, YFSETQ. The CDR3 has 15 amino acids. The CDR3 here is CASSLAGGGCNEQFF. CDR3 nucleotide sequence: TGCGCCAGCAGCTTGGCCGGCGGCGGGTGCAATGAGCAGTTCTTC. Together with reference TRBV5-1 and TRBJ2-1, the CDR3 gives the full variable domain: KAGVTQTPRYLIKTRGQQVTLSCSPISGHRSVSWYQQTPGQGLQFLFEYFSETQRNKGNFPGRFSGRQFSNSRSEMNVSTLELGDSALYLCASSLAGGGCNEQFFGPGTRLTVL.

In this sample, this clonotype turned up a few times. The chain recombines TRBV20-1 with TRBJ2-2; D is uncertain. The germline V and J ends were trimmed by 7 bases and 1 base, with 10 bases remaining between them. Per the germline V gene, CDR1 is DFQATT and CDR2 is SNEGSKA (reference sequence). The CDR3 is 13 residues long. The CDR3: CSVFLVNTGELFF. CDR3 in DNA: TGCAGTGTTTTTCTCGTGAACACCGGGGAGCTGTTTTTT.

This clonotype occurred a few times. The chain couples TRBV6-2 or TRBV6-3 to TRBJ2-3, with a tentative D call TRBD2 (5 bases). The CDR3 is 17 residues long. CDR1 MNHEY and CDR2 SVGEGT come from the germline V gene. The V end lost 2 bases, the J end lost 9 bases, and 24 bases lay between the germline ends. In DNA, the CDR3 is TGTGCCAGCAGTTACACCAGCGCGGGCCTCTTCGCAATCACGCAGTATTTT. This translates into CASSYTSAGLFAITQYF.

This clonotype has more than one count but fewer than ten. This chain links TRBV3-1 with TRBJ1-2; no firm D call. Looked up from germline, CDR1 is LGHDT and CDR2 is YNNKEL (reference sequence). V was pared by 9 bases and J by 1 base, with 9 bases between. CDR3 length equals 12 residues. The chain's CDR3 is CASSPGNYGYTF. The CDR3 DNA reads TGTGCCAGTTCTCCGGGTAACTATGGCTACACCTTC.

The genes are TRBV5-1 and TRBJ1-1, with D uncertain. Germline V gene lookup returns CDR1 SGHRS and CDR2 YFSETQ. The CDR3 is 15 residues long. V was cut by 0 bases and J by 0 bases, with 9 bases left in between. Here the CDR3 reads CASSLAPGMNTEAFF. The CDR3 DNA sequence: TGCGCCAGCAGCTTGGCCCCGGGTATGAACACTGAAGCTTTCTTT.

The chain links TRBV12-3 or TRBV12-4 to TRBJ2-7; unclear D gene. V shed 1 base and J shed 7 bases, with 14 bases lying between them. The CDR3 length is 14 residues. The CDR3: CASSLGGSSSEQYF. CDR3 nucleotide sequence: TGTGCCAGCAGTTTAGGTGGTAGCTCGAGTGAGCAGTACTTC.

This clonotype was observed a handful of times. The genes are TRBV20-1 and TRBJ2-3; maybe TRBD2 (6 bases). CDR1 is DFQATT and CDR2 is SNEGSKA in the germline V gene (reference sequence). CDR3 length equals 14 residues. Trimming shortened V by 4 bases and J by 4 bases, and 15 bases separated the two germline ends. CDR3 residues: CSANRRESSDTQYF. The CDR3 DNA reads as TGCAGTGCTAATAGACGGGAGTCTTCAGATACGCAGTATTTT.